Listed below are T cell receptor beta chains from one sample, sequenced in a study of blood T cell repertoires in COVID-19. Clones were read by immunoSEQ multiplex PCR, and TCRdb kept only the in-frame ones, dropping some. The table lists hundreds of thousands of clones, 80% to 85% of them singletons. Sequenced: PBMCs or T cells enriched from blood (not recorded which). Receptor source: a man between 40 and 49 years old who had been exposed to COVID-19. The CDR3 runs from the conserved cysteine through the conserved F or W. Each record gives: J gene, V gene, clone size, D gene, CDR3 protein, CDR3 DNA. D genes are given only for firm matches. Clone sizes are given selectively: once, few, many, or a class where the clone is expanded.

j_gene: TRBJ2-5
v_gene: TRBV7-3
abundance: few
d_gene: TRBD2
CDR3aa: CASSLRTGREGETQYF
CDR3nt: TGTGCCAGCAGCTTAAGGACTGGGCGGGAGGGCGAGACCCAGTACTTC

j_gene: TRBJ2-7
v_gene: TRBV5-1
abundance: -
d_gene: -
CDR3aa: CASPINREGEEQYF
CDR3nt: TGCGCCAGCCCCATCAACAGGGAGGGGGAGGAGCAGTACTTC

j_gene: TRBJ1-2
v_gene: TRBV2
abundance: -
d_gene: -
CDR3aa: CAESGETYGYTF
CDR3nt: TGTGCCGAAAGCGGGGAGACCTATGGCTACACCTTC

j_gene: TRBJ2-7
v_gene: TRBV7-6
abundance: few
d_gene: -
CDR3aa: CASSLDRTNYEQYF
CDR3nt: TGTGCCAGCAGCTTGGACAGAACCAACTACGAGCAGTACTTC

j_gene: TRBJ1-6
v_gene: TRBV24-1
abundance: -
d_gene: -
CDR3aa: CATRRNRVVTPLHF
CDR3nt: TGTGCCACCAGGAGGAACAGGGTAGTTACACCCCTCCACTTT

j_gene: TRBJ1-1
v_gene: TRBV19
abundance: -
d_gene: TRBD1
CDR3aa: CASSWTAGTGGNTEAFF
CDR3nt: TGTGCCAGTAGTTGGACAGCTGGGACAGGGGGAAACACTGAAGCTTTCTTT

j_gene: TRBJ2-2
v_gene: TRBV7-9
abundance: -
d_gene: -
CDR3aa: CASSFRVNTGELFF
CDR3nt: TGTGCCAGCAGCTTCCGTGTGAACACCGGGGAGCTGTTTTTT

j_gene: TRBJ1-1
v_gene: TRBV18
abundance: once
d_gene: -
CDR3aa: CASSPQQGSNTEAFF
CDR3nt: TGTGCCAGCTCACCTCAACAGGGAAGTAACACTGAAGCTTTCTTT

j_gene: TRBJ2-1
v_gene: TRBV29-1
abundance: -
d_gene: TRBD2
CDR3aa: CSVGGAGGEQFF
CDR3nt: TGCAGCGTTGGGGGGGCGGGAGGTGAGCAGTTCTTC

j_gene: TRBJ2-7
v_gene: TRBV18
abundance: -
d_gene: -
CDR3aa: CASSPGGSYEQYF
CDR3nt: TGTGCCAGCTCTCCCGGAGGGTCCTACGAGCAGTACTTC

j_gene: TRBJ2-1
v_gene: TRBV6-2/TRBV6-3
abundance: -
d_gene: TRBD2
CDR3aa: CASSKPGLGNNEQFF
CDR3nt: TGTGCCAGCAGCAAACCGGGACTAGGTAACAATGAGCAGTTCTTC

j_gene: TRBJ2-2
v_gene: TRBV5-1
abundance: -
d_gene: -
CDR3aa: CASSLMSTGELFF
CDR3nt: TGCGCCAGCAGCTTAATGAGCACCGGGGAGCTGTTTTTT

j_gene: TRBJ1-2
v_gene: TRBV9
abundance: -
d_gene: TRBD1
CDR3aa: CASSTRDREIYGYTF
CDR3nt: TGTGCCAGCAGCACCCGGGACAGGGAGATCTATGGCTACACCTTC

j_gene: TRBJ2-3
v_gene: TRBV27
abundance: -
d_gene: TRBD2
CDR3aa: CATQDRGGPSDTQYF
CDR3nt: TGTGCCACTCAAGACCGGGGAGGGCCCTCGGATACGCAGTATTTT

j_gene: TRBJ1-1
v_gene: TRBV7-3
abundance: -
d_gene: -
CDR3aa: CASSRSAGSFDTEAFF
CDR3nt: TGTGCCAGCAGCCGCTCCGCAGGGTCATTTGACACTGAAGCTTTCTTT

j_gene: TRBJ1-6
v_gene: TRBV6-1
abundance: -
d_gene: -
CDR3aa: CASSGRPGEVSSYNSPLHF
CDR3nt: TGTGCCAGCAGTGGTCGACCGGGGGAGGTGAGCTCCTATAATTCACCCCTCCACTTT

j_gene: TRBJ1-4
v_gene: TRBV12-5
abundance: -
d_gene: -
CDR3aa: CASGLSEVEKLFF
CDR3nt: TGTGCTAGTGGTTTGTCAGAGGTTGAAAAACTGTTTTTT

j_gene: TRBJ1-1
v_gene: TRBV3-1/TRBV3-2
abundance: -
d_gene: -
CDR3aa: CASSQVFQGTTEAFF
CDR3nt: TGTGCCAGCAGCCAAGTTTTCCAGGGTACCACTGAAGCTTTCTTT

j_gene: TRBJ2-5
v_gene: TRBV18
abundance: -
d_gene: -
CDR3aa: CASSPPGRVGETQYF
CDR3nt: TGTGCCAGCTCACCACCGGGGAGAGTAGGAGAGACCCAGTACTTC

j_gene: TRBJ2-3
v_gene: TRBV6-5
abundance: -
d_gene: -
CDR3aa: CASSPTGLSTDTQYF
CDR3nt: TGTGCCAGCAGCCCCACAGGGCTGAGCACAGATACGCAGTATTTT

j_gene: TRBJ2-7
v_gene: TRBV10-3
abundance: -
d_gene: -
CDR3aa: CAISGSSYEQYF
CDR3nt: TGTGCCATAAGCGGTAGCTCCTACGAGCAGTACTTC

j_gene: TRBJ2-1
v_gene: TRBV5-4
abundance: once
d_gene: TRBD1
CDR3aa: CASSYPGQAYNEQFF
CDR3nt: TGTGCCAGCAGCTACCCAGGACAGGCCTACAATGAGCAGTTCTTC

j_gene: TRBJ2-7
v_gene: TRBV6-5
abundance: -
d_gene: -
CDR3aa: CASNSGGTSSYEQYF
CDR3nt: TGTGCCAGCAACTCCGGCGGGACCTCCTCCTACGAGCAGTACTTC

j_gene: TRBJ1-2
v_gene: TRBV5-1
abundance: -
d_gene: -
CDR3aa: CASSSDRPVNGYTF
CDR3nt: TGCGCCAGCAGCTCGGACAGACCAGTTAATGGCTACACCTTC

j_gene: TRBJ2-5
v_gene: TRBV5-1
abundance: -
d_gene: -
CDR3aa: CASNFGETQYF
CDR3nt: TGCGCCAGCAACTTCGGGGAGACCCAGTACTTC

j_gene: TRBJ2-2
v_gene: TRBV5-5
abundance: few
d_gene: TRBD1
CDR3aa: CASSPGQANTGELFF
CDR3nt: TGTGCCAGCAGCCCGGGACAGGCGAACACCGGGGAGCTGTTTTTT

j_gene: TRBJ1-2
v_gene: TRBV3-1/TRBV3-2
abundance: -
d_gene: -
CDR3aa: CASSHVYGYTF
CDR3nt: TGTGCCAGCAGCCACGTCTATGGCTACACCTTC

j_gene: TRBJ1-1
v_gene: TRBV2
abundance: -
d_gene: -
CDR3aa: CASSANQRTEAFF
CDR3nt: TGTGCCAGCAGTGCCAACCAACGGACTGAAGCTTTCTTT

j_gene: TRBJ1-1
v_gene: TRBV4-2
abundance: -
d_gene: -
CDR3aa: CASSQAVGGHTEAFF
CDR3nt: TGTGCCAGCAGCCAAGCGGTGGGAGGGCACACTGAAGCTTTCTTT

j_gene: TRBJ1-4
v_gene: TRBV2
abundance: -
d_gene: -
CDR3aa: CASSSIPGITNEKLFF
CDR3nt: TGTGCCAGCAGTTCTATACCAGGGATAACTAATGAAAAACTGTTTTTT

j_gene: TRBJ1-5
v_gene: TRBV5-1
abundance: once
d_gene: -
CDR3aa: CASSAGGVSNQPQHF
CDR3nt: TGCGCCAGCAGCGCTGGAGGGGTTAGCAATCAGCCCCAGCATTTT

j_gene: TRBJ1-5
v_gene: TRBV16
abundance: -
d_gene: -
CDR3aa: CASRSLTGSNQPQHF
CDR3nt: TGTGCCAGCCGATCGCTTACAGGTTCCAATCAGCCCCAGCATTTT

j_gene: TRBJ1-1
v_gene: TRBV30
abundance: -
d_gene: TRBD1
CDR3aa: CAWDSGQGRGTEAFF
CDR3nt: TGTGCCTGGGACTCGGGACAGGGGCGAGGCACTGAAGCTTTCTTT

j_gene: TRBJ1-5
v_gene: TRBV6-5
abundance: few
d_gene: -
CDR3aa: CASSTYSNQPQHF
CDR3nt: TGTGCCAGCAGTACCTATAGCAATCAGCCCCAGCATTTT

j_gene: TRBJ1-3
v_gene: TRBV6-1
abundance: -
d_gene: -
CDR3aa: CASSELQGLNTIYF
CDR3nt: TGTGCCAGCAGTGAACTGCAGGGGTTAAACACCATATATTTT

j_gene: TRBJ1-6
v_gene: TRBV7-9
abundance: -
d_gene: TRBD1
CDR3aa: CASSLVGTGNSPLHF
CDR3nt: TGTGCCAGCAGCTTAGTAGGGACAGGGAATTCACCCCTCCACTTT

j_gene: TRBJ1-1
v_gene: TRBV18
abundance: -
d_gene: -
CDR3aa: CASSPGQLVKAFF
CDR3nt: TGTGCCAGCTCACCCGGACAGCTAGTTAAAGCTTTCTTT

j_gene: TRBJ1-5
v_gene: TRBV19
abundance: -
d_gene: -
CDR3aa: CASSMSRRNQPQHF
CDR3nt: TGTGCCAGTAGTATGAGCAGGCGCAATCAGCCCCAGCATTTT

j_gene: TRBJ2-2
v_gene: TRBV2
abundance: -
d_gene: -
CDR3aa: CASSGQGVLNTGELFF
CDR3nt: TGTGCCAGCAGTGGTCAAGGGGTTTTGAACACCGGGGAGCTGTTTTTT

j_gene: TRBJ2-1
v_gene: TRBV7-3
abundance: few
d_gene: -
CDR3aa: CASSKSSSGNEQFF
CDR3nt: TGTGCCAGCAGCAAGTCAAGCTCAGGCAATGAGCAGTTCTTC

j_gene: TRBJ2-2
v_gene: TRBV15
abundance: -
d_gene: -
CDR3aa: CATSKGGIATGELFF
CDR3nt: TGTGCCACCAGCAAGGGGGGGATAGCTACCGGGGAGCTGTTTTTT

j_gene: TRBJ2-7
v_gene: TRBV7-6
abundance: -
d_gene: -
CDR3aa: CASSFGDSSSYEQYF
CDR3nt: TGTGCCAGCAGCTTCGGTGACTCCAGCTCCTACGAGCAGTACTTC

j_gene: TRBJ1-4
v_gene: TRBV19
abundance: -
d_gene: -
CDR3aa: CASSIDLALVGGATNEKLFF
CDR3nt: TGTGCCAGTAGTATAGATCTCGCCCTGGTTGGGGGCGCAACTAATGAAAAACTGTTTTTT

j_gene: TRBJ1-2
v_gene: TRBV11-3
abundance: -
d_gene: -
CDR3aa: CASSKQQDGYTF
CDR3nt: TGTGCCAGCAGCAAACAGCAAGATGGCTACACCTTC

j_gene: TRBJ2-7
v_gene: TRBV4-2
abundance: -
d_gene: TRBD1
CDR3aa: CASSQDGHGTGGYYEQYF
CDR3nt: TGTGCCAGCAGCCAAGATGGACACGGGACAGGGGGCTATTACGAGCAGTACTTC

j_gene: TRBJ2-3
v_gene: TRBV5-4
abundance: few
d_gene: TRBD2
CDR3aa: CASSSEREGDTQYF
CDR3nt: TGTGCCAGCAGCTCAGAGCGGGAGGGAGATACGCAGTATTTT

j_gene: TRBJ1-2
v_gene: TRBV28
abundance: -
d_gene: -
CDR3aa: CASSLNGGPYGYTF
CDR3nt: TGTGCCAGCAGTTTAAACGGCGGCCCCTATGGCTACACCTTC

j_gene: TRBJ1-2
v_gene: TRBV6-2/TRBV6-3
abundance: few
d_gene: -
CDR3aa: CASSYGADGYTF
CDR3nt: TGTGCCAGCAGTTACGGGGCCGATGGCTACACCTTC

j_gene: TRBJ2-2
v_gene: TRBV10-1
abundance: -
d_gene: -
CDR3aa: CATGTGATGELFF
CDR3nt: TGCGCCACCGGGACTGGGGCCACCGGGGAGCTGTTTTTT

j_gene: TRBJ2-7
v_gene: TRBV11-3
abundance: -
d_gene: -
CDR3aa: CASSSPRRREQYF
CDR3nt: TGTGCCAGCAGCTCTCCCCGCCGGCGGGAGCAGTACTTC

j_gene: TRBJ2-1
v_gene: TRBV19
abundance: -
d_gene: -
CDR3aa: CASSRLTQAAVGEQFF
CDR3nt: TGTGCCAGTAGTAGGCTAACCCAGGCCGCTGTGGGTGAGCAGTTCTTC

j_gene: TRBJ2-7
v_gene: TRBV7-2
abundance: -
d_gene: TRBD2
CDR3aa: CASSLGTSGSREQYF
CDR3nt: TGTGCCAGCAGCCTAGGGACTAGCGGGAGCCGGGAGCAGTACTTC

j_gene: TRBJ1-2
v_gene: TRBV30
abundance: -
d_gene: TRBD1
CDR3aa: CAWSGDRGYGYTF
CDR3nt: TGTGCCTGGAGTGGGGACAGGGGGTATGGCTACACCTTC

j_gene: TRBJ1-1
v_gene: TRBV10-3
abundance: -
d_gene: -
CDR3aa: CATGGYREGTEAFF
CDR3nt: TGTGCCACTGGGGGTTACAGGGAGGGCACTGAAGCTTTCTTT

j_gene: TRBJ2-7
v_gene: TRBV14
abundance: -
d_gene: -
CDR3aa: CASSPGHLESYEQYF
CDR3nt: TGTGCCAGCAGCCCGGGACACCTCGAATCCTACGAGCAGTACTTC

j_gene: TRBJ1-1
v_gene: TRBV11-2
abundance: -
d_gene: TRBD1
CDR3aa: CASSLDWARRQGTHYTEAFF
CDR3nt: TGTGCCAGCAGCTTAGACTGGGCTCGGCGACAGGGGACCCATTACACTGAAGCTTTCTTT

j_gene: TRBJ1-1
v_gene: TRBV10-3
abundance: -
d_gene: -
CDR3aa: CAIRTGGSTEAFF
CDR3nt: TGTGCCATCAGGACGGGGGGGAGCACTGAAGCTTTCTTT

j_gene: TRBJ1-1
v_gene: TRBV5-1
abundance: -
d_gene: -
CDR3aa: CASSFEMRNTEAFF
CDR3nt: TGCGCCAGCAGCTTCGAGATGCGGAACACTGAAGCTTTCTTT

j_gene: TRBJ1-1
v_gene: TRBV2
abundance: once
d_gene: -
CDR3aa: CASSDRVNTEAFF
CDR3nt: TGTGCCAGCAGCGATCGAGTGAACACTGAAGCTTTCTTT

j_gene: TRBJ2-5
v_gene: TRBV5-6
abundance: few
d_gene: -
CDR3aa: CASSMAFGLRQETQYF
CDR3nt: TGTGCCAGCAGCATGGCTTTTGGCCTTCGCCAAGAGACCCAGTACTTC